This passage covers 27 T cell receptor beta chains from one sample sequenced in a study of radiotherapy plus CTLA-4 blockade in lung cancer. TCRdb keeps only in-frame clones here, not all; method: immunoSEQ multiplex PCR. In the table there are fewer than 40,000 clones, under 85% of which are singletons. The input for sequencing was peripheral blood, taken from a patient treated with radiotherapy plus ipilimumab. The receptors stem from a human donor with non-small cell lung cancer whose response to radiotherapy plus ipilimumab could not be evaluated.

This chain uses TRBV30 with TRBJ1-2; 8 nucleotides align to TRBD1. CDR3 length: 12 amino acids. V lost 4 bases to trimming and J lost 3 bases; unmatched junction nucleotides: 1. Germline values: CDR1 GTSNPN, CDR2 SVGIG (reference sequence). CDR3 DNA: TGTGCCTGGACGACAGGGGACTATGGCTACACCTTC. This translates into CAWTTGDYGYTF. The variable domain in full, with the rest retrieved from reference TRBV30 and TRBJ1-2, is SQTIHQWPATLVQPVGSPLSLECTVEGTSNPNLYWYRQAAGRGLQLLFYSVGIGQISSEVPQNLSASRPQDRQFILSSKKLLLSDSGFYLCAWTTGDYGYTFGSGTRLTVV.

This chain's CDR3 is CASSLERDRGGQPEAFF. The DNA of the CDR3 is TGTGCCAGCAGCTTAGAAAGGGACCGCGGGGGACAACCTGAAGCTTTCTTT. The chain recombines TRBV11-2 with TRBJ1-1; D perhaps matches TRBD1 (6 bases). The CDR3 spans 17 residues. CDR1 SGHAT and CDR2 FQNNGV come from the germline V gene. V was trimmed by 0 bases and J by 6 bases, leaving 20 bases between them.

This clone was observed a single time. The V gene is TRBV5-1, the J gene TRBJ2-1; the match to TRBD2 covers 8 bases. The germline gives CDR1 SGHRS, CDR2 YFSETQ. This CDR3 is built from 15 residues. The trim removed 4 bases at V and 9 bases at J, leaving 12 bases unmatched. The DNA for the CDR3 is TGCGCCAGCAGCCCGGGGGGGGCGGGAGACACTGAGCAGTTCTTC. This translates into CASSPGGAGDTEQFF.

This clone is a singleton in its sample. The chain recombines TRBV5-6 with TRBJ2-5; possible D gene TRBD1, 5 bases. The CDR3 loop spans 14 amino acids. Germline assignment: CDR1 SGHDT and CDR2 YYEEEE. Deletions cut 4 bases from V and 1 base from J, with 11 bases between. CDR3 sequence: CASSARQSQETQYF. The CDR3 nucleotides are TGTGCCAGCAGCGCTCGACAGTCCCAAGAGACCCAGTACTTC.

The rearrangement links TRBV4-3 to TRBJ2-7; TRBD1 is a possible D gene (5 bases). V lost 0 bases, J lost 3 bases, and 15 bases lay in between. Germline loops: CDR1 LGHNA, CDR2 YSLEER. The CDR3 runs to 16 residues. The CDR3 DNA sequence: TGCGCCAGCAGCCAAGATTGGGGCAGGGTTTTCTACGAGCAGTACTTC. Protein product: CASSQDWGRVFYEQYF.

The CDR3 is CASKTPGQSYEQYF. The CDR3 bases are TGTGCCAGCAAAACCCCGGGACAGTCCTACGAGCAGTACTTC. The J gene is TRBJ2-7, the V gene TRBV28; TRBD1 matches 7 bases. This CDR3 has 14 amino acids. Germline V gives CDR1 MDHEN, CDR2 SYDVKM. The V gene end was trimmed by 7 bases and the J gene end by 1 base; junction bases not matched to a gene: 7. Based on the CDR3 plus reference TRBV28 and TRBJ2-7, the full variable domain is DVKVTQSSRYLVKRTGEKVFLECVQDMDHENMFWYRQDPGLGLRLIYFSYDVKMKEKGDIPEGYSVSREKKERFSLILESASTNQTSMYLCASKTPGQSYEQYFGPGTRLTVT.

CDR3 residues: CAAGAGGRQPQHF. For the CDR3, the DNA is TGTGCCGCCGGGGCAGGGGGCCGTCAGCCCCAGCATTTT. The genes are TRBV6-6 and TRBJ1-5, with 8 bases identical to TRBD1. The CDR3 covers 13 residues. Germline V gene lookup returns CDR1 MNHNY and CDR2 SVGAGI (reference sequence). V was pared by 11 bases and J by 6 bases, with 9 bases of the junction left unmatched.

The V and J genes are TRBV12-1 and TRBJ2-1; TRBD2, as called in the table, went unchecked against the DNA. TRBV12-1 is a known pseudogene. The CDR3 sequence is 13 residues long. The CDR3 nucleotides read TGTGCCAGCATCCGGAAACCCGACTCATACCAGTTCTTC. This sequence encodes CASIRKPDSYQFF.

The gene calls are TRBV6-5 and TRBJ2-4; D is ambiguous. The V gene lost 5 bases and the J gene lost 0 bases, with 11 bases spanning the gap. CDR3 length equals 15 residues. Germline lookup yields CDR1 MNHEY and CDR2 SVGAGI. CDR3 amino acids: CASSPYSLAKNIQYF. CDR3 bases: TGTGCCAGCAGTCCCTATAGTTTAGCCAAAAACATTCAGTACTTC.

The rearrangement uses TRBV27 and TRBJ2-5; TRBD1 matches at 8 bases. The J call may be in error: the DNA end matches TRBJ2-7 better. The CDR3 is 15 residues long. Looked up from germline, CDR1 is MNHEY and CDR2 is SMNVEV (reference sequence). CDR3 nucleotide sequence: TGTGCCAGCAGTTTATCGATCGGACAGGGTTACGAGCAGTACTTC. This codes for CASSLSIGQGYEQYF.

The chain links TRBV5-5 to TRBJ2-3; D might be TRBD1 (6 bases). Germline V CDR1 and CDR2: SGHKS, YYEKEE (reference sequence). Trimming left V 0 bases short and J 1 base short, with 6 bases between. The CDR3 is made up of 14 amino acids. The CDR3 DNA is TGTGCCAGCAGCTTGGGGACAGGCACAGATACGCAGTATTTT. Translation gives CASSLGTGTDTQYF.

J is TRBJ1-4 and V is TRBV7-9; the D gene is possibly TRBD1 (5 bases). Germline V gene sequence: CDR1 SEHNR, CDR2 FQNEAQ (reference sequence). Trimming took off 5 bases at V and 4 bases at J, with 14 bases between the two ends. The CDR3 spans 15 residues. CDR3 protein: CASSRWQGDNEKLFF. The CDR3 DNA follows: TGTGCCAGCAGCCGCTGGCAGGGTGATAATGAAAAACTGTTTTTT.

The chain uses TRBV2 and TRBJ1-1; D is possibly TRBD1 (5 bases). Trimming left V 6 bases short and J 3 bases short, with 17 bases between. Germline CDR1 and CDR2: SNHLY and FYNNEI. This CDR3 region has 15 residues. The CDR3 nucleotides read TGTGCCAGCAGAAAGCGGGGGGAGTCCGACACTGAAGCTTTCTTT. Protein product: CASRKRGESDTEAFF.

The chain combines TRBV6-4 with TRBJ2-3; the match to TRBD2 covers 7 bases. There are 16 residues in the CDR3. The germline gives CDR1 MRHNA, CDR2 SNTAGT. V dropped 3 bases and J dropped 0; count of bases not matched to a gene: 6. As DNA, the CDR3 is TGTGCCAGCAGTGATCAAAGCGGGGCTAGCACAGATACGCAGTATTTT. Protein sequence: CASSDQSGASTDTQYF.

With respect to this clone: This sample also contains other DNA sequences that code for the same CDR3. The rearrangement joins TRBV27 to TRBJ1-1; D may be TRBD1 (5 bases). V lost 5 bases, J lost 2 bases, and 15 bases lay in between. This CDR3 comprises 15 residues. The V gene's germline CDR1 is MNHEY and CDR2 SMNVEV (reference sequence). The DNA of the CDR3 is TGTGCCAGCAGTCCCCGACAAGGGGCAAACACTGAAGCTTTCTTT. Residues: CASSPRQGANTEAFF.

The CDR3 protein is CSVATSGTTDTQYF. DNA for the CDR3: TGCAGCGTTGCAACTAGCGGTACCACAGATACGCAGTATTTT. The chain joins TRBV29-1 to TRBJ2-3, with 8 bases aligning to TRBD2. CDR1 is SQVTM and CDR2 is ANQGSEA in the germline V gene. The ends lost 4 bases at V and 2 bases at J; junction bases unmatched: 5. The CDR3 extends over 14 amino acids.

The chain links TRBV5-6 to TRBJ1-2; D not certain. V lost 2 bases and J lost 10, with 12 bases in between. The CDR3 contains 12 residues. Germline assignment: CDR1 SGHDT and CDR2 YYEEEE. DNA of the CDR3: TGTGCCAGCAGCTTCGGCAGGATATCCTACACCTTC. Protein: CASSFGRISYTF.

The CDR3 spells CASSSNILAGGYEQYF. The CDR3 DNA follows: TGCGCCAGCAGCTCAAACATACTAGCGGGAGGGTACGAGCAGTACTTC. The genes are TRBV5-1 and TRBJ2-7, with TRBD2 identical over 13 bases. V lost 3 bases to trimming and J lost 4 bases; unmatched junction nucleotides: 7. CDR3 length: 16 residues. Germline loops: CDR1 SGHRS, CDR2 YFSETQ.

The chain employs TRBV7-2 and TRBJ2-7, with 7 bases lining up with TRBD1. V shed 1 base, J shed 3 bases, and the junction held 3 bases outside the gene matches. This CDR3 has 14 residues. The germline V gene has CDR1 SGHTA and CDR2 FQGNSA. The CDR3 sequence: CASSLGQGDYEQYF. CDR3 nucleotide sequence: TGTGCCAGCAGCTTAGGGCAGGGGGACTACGAGCAGTACTTC.

This chain's CDR3 is CASSVQGSSYNSPLHF. The CDR3 coding sequence is TGTGCCAGCAGTGTCCAGGGGAGCTCCTATAATTCACCCCTCCACTTT. The chain recombines TRBV25-1 with TRBJ1-6; a weak D match, TRBD1 (6 bases). Germline V gives CDR1 MGHDK, CDR2 SYGVNS. The CDR3 consists of 16 residues. V was cut by 4 bases and J by 0 bases, with 10 bases left in between.

The V gene is TRBV7-2, the J gene TRBJ2-6; 8 bases are shared with TRBD1. CDR1 SGHTA and CDR2 FQGNSA come from the germline V gene. After removal of 2 bases from V and 1 base from J, the junction contained 4 bases not matched to a gene. This CDR3 comprises 17 residues. CDR3 amino acids: CASSLTGGPSGANVLTF. CDR3 DNA sequence: TGTGCCAGCAGCTTAACAGGGGGACCTTCTGGGGCCAACGTCCTGACTTTC. Full variable domain (outside the CDR3, taken from reference TRBV7-2 and TRBJ2-6): GAGVSQSPSNKVTEKGKDVELRCDPISGHTALYWYRQSLGQGLEFLIYFQGNSAPDKSGLPSDRFSAERTGGSVSTLTIQRTQQEDSAVYLCASSLTGGPSGANVLTFGAGSRLTVL.

V and J are TRBV28 and TRBJ1-2; 12 bases are shared with TRBD1. Trimming removed 3 bases from V and 6 bases from J; junction bases left unmatched: 11. This CDR3 region has 17 residues. CDR1 MDHEN and CDR2 SYDVKM come from the germline V gene. CDR3 sequence reads: CASSLATGTGGIDGYTF. CDR3 nucleotides: TGTGCCAGCAGTTTGGCCACCGGGACAGGGGGCATTGATGGCTACACCTTC.

V usage is TRBV7-3 and J usage is TRBJ1-4; no clear D gene. Deletions cut 5 bases from V and 3 bases from J, with 7 bases between. CDR3 length: 13 amino acids. Per germline, CDR1 SGHTA and CDR2 FQGTGA. This CDR3 reads CASSPSPNEKLFF. DNA for the CDR3: TGTGCCAGCAGCCCTTCCCCTAATGAAAAACTGTTTTTT.

J is TRBJ1-1 and V is TRBV5-6; tentative D call: TRBD1 (6 bases). V gave up 0 bases and J gave up 1 base, with 7 bases separating them. CDR1 is SGHDT, CDR2 YYEEEE, per germline. This CDR3 has 14 residues. The CDR3 DNA reads TGTGCCAGCAGCTTGGACAGGGCGAACACTGAAGCTTTCTTT. This codes for CASSLDRANTEAFF.

This clone was observed once. The rearrangement joins TRBV27 to TRBJ2-7, with 9 bases identical to TRBD2. After removal of 0 bases from V and 4 bases from J, the junction contained 7 bases not matched to a gene. This CDR3 has 16 residues. Germline V gene data show CDR1 as MNHEY and CDR2 as SMNVEV (reference sequence). CDR3 nucleotides: TGTGCCAGCAGTTTATCGGGGGGTAGCGGGGGTTACGAGCAGTACTTC. Its protein product is CASSLSGGSGGYEQYF.

This rearrangement joins TRBV27 to TRBJ2-2; the match to TRBD2 covers 10 bases. The CDR3 runs 16 residues. Germline CDR1 reads MNHEY; CDR2 reads SMNVEV (reference sequence). J lost 7 bases, V lost 5 bases, and 10 bases had no gene match. DNA of the CDR3: TGTGCCAGCAGTAGGTCTAGCGGGAGTATTATCGGGGAGCTGTTTTTT. Its protein product is CASSRSSGSIIGELFF.

The genes are TRBV14 and TRBJ2-2, with D perhaps matching TRBD2 (6 bases). CDR1 is SGHDN and CDR2 is FVKESK in the germline V gene. Trimming took 0 bases from V and 5 from J, leaving 19 bases between them. CDR3 length: 18 residues. The CDR3 nucleotides read TGTGCCAGCAGCCAAGATACGCCGGGGACTCCCAGGACCGGGGAGCTGTTTTTT. The encoded protein is CASSQDTPGTPRTGELFF. The entire variable domain, with the rest obtained from reference TRBV14 and TRBJ2-2, is as follows: EAGVTQFPSHSVIEKGQTVTLRCDPISGHDNLYWYRRVMGKEIKFLLHFVKESKQDESGMPNNRFLAERTGGTYSTLKVQPAELEDSGVYFCASSQDTPGTPRTGELFFGEGSRLTVL.